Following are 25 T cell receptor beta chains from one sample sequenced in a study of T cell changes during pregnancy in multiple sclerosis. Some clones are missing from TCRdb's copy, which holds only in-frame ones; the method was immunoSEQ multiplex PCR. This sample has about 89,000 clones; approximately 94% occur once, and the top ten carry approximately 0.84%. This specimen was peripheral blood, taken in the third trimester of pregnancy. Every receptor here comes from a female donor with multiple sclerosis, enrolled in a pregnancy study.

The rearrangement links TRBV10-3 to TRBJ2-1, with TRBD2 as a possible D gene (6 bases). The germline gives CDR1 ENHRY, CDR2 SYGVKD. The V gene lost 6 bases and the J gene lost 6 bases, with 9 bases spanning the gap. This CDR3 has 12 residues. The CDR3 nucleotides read TGTGCCATCAGGGATAGCGGCAATGAGCAGTTCTTC. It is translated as CAIRDSGNEQFF.

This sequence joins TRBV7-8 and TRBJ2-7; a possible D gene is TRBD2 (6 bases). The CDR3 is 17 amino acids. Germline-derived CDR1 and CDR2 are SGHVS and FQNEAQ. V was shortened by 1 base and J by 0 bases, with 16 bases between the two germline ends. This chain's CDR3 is CASSLVGGRLISYEQYF. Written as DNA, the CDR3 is TGTGCCAGCAGCTTAGTCGGAGGGCGTTTGATCTCCTACGAGCAGTACTTC. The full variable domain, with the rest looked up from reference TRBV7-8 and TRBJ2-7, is GAGVSQSPRYKVAKRGQDVALRCDPISGHVSLFWYQQALGQGPEFLTYFQNEAQLDKSGLPSDRFFAERPEGSVSTLKIQRTQQEDSAVYLCASSLVGGRLISYEQYFGPGTRLTVT.

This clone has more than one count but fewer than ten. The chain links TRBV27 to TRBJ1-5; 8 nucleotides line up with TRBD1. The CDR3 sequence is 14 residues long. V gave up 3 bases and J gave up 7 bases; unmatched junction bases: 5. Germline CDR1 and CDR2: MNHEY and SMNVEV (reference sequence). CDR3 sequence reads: CASSFRGPGQPQHF. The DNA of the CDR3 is TGTGCCAGCAGTTTCAGGGGGCCGGGGCAGCCCCAGCATTTT.

The CDR3 sequence is CASSAASQGITEAFF. CDR3 in DNA: TGTGCCAGCAGTGCGGCTTCTCAGGGCATCACTGAAGCTTTCTTT. This chain uses TRBV6-1 with TRBJ1-1, with D tentatively TRBD1 (5 bases). The V end lost 4 bases, the J end lost 4 bases, and 16 bases lay between the germline ends. Germline V gene sequence: CDR1 MNHNS, CDR2 SASEGT. The CDR3 is 15 residues long.

The CDR3 bases are TGTGCCTGGAGTCCCGTATCGAACACCGGGGAGCTGTTTTTT. Its protein is CAWSPVSNTGELFF. The chain is built from TRBV30 and TRBJ2-2; D call uncertain. Germline assignment: CDR1 GTSNPN and CDR2 SVGIG (reference sequence). This CDR3 spans 14 amino acids. V shed 2 bases and J shed 0 bases, with 7 bases lying between them. Filled out from reference TRBV30 and TRBJ2-2, the complete variable domain reads SQTIHQWPATLVQPVGSPLSLECTVEGTSNPNLYWYRQAAGRGLQLLFYSVGIGQISSEVPQNLSASRPQDRQFILSSKKLLLSDSGFYLCAWSPVSNTGELFFGEGSRLTVL.

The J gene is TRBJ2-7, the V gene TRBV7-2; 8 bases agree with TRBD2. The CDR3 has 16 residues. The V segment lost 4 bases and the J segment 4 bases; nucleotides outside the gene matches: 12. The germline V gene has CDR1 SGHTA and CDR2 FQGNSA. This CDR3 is CASSSRGGWIGYEQYF. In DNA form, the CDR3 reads TGTGCCAGCAGCTCCCGGGGGGGGTGGATAGGGTACGAGCAGTACTTC. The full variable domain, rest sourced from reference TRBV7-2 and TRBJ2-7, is GAGVSQSPSNKVTEKGKDVELRCDPISGHTALYWYRQSLGQGLEFLIYFQGNSAPDKSGLPSDRFSAERTGGSVSTLTIQRTQQEDSAVYLCASSSRGGWIGYEQYFGPGTRLTVT.

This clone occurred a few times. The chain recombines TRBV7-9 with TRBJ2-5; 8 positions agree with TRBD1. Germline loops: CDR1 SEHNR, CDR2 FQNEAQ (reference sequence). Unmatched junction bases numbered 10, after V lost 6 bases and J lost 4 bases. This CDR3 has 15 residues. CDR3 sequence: CASRSRTGMAETQYF. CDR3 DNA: TGTGCCAGCAGATCCCGGACAGGGATGGCAGAGACCCAGTACTTC.

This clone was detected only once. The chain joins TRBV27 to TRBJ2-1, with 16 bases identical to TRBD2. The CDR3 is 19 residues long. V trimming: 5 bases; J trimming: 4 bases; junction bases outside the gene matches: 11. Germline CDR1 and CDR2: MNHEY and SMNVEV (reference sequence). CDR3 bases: TGTGCCAGCAGTGAAACCCGGGGACTAGCGGGAGGGACGTACAATGAGCAGTTCTTC. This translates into CASSETRGLAGGTYNEQFF.

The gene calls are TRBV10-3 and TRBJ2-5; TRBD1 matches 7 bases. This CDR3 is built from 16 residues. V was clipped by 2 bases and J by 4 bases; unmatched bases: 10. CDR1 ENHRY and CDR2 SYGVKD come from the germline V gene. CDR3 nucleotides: TGTGCCATCAGTGAGGAGGCAGGGGGTATCGGAGAGACCCAGTACTTC. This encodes CAISEEAGGIGETQYF.

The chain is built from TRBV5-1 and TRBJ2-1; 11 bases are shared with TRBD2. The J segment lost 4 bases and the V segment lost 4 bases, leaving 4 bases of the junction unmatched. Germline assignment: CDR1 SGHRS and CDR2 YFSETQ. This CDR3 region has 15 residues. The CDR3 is CASSTTSGDYNEQFF. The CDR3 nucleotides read TGCGCCAGCAGCACGACTAGCGGGGATTACAATGAGCAGTTCTTC.

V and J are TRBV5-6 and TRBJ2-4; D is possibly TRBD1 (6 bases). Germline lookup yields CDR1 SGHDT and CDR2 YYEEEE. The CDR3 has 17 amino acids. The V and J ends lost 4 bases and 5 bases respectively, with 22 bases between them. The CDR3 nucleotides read TGTGCCAGCAGCACGATTCGCAGGGGAAATCTTGAAAACATTCAGTACTTC. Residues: CASSTIRRGNLENIQYF.

The CDR3 protein is CASSQDQWDRSPSSYEQYF. The CDR3 nucleotides are TGTGCCAGCAGCCAAGATCAGTGGGACAGGTCCCCCAGCTCCTACGAGCAGTACTTC. The chain joins TRBV14 to TRBJ2-7, with 8 bases aligning to TRBD1. The germline V gene encodes CDR1 SGHDN and CDR2 FVKESK. This CDR3 contains 19 residues. J gave up 0 bases and V 0 bases, and 13 bases lay outside the gene matches.

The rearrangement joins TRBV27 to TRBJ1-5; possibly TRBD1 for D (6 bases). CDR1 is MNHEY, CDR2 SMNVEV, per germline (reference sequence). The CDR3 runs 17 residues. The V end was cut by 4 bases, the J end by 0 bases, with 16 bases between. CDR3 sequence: CASSSRVGHHSNQPQHF. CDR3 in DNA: TGTGCCAGCAGTTCAAGGGTGGGACATCATAGCAATCAGCCCCAGCATTTT.

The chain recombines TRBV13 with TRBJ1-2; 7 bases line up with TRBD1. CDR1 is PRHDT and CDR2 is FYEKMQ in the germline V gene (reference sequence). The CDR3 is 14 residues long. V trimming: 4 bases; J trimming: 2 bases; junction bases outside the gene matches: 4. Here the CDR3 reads CASSSNRGNYGYTF. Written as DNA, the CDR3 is TGTGCCAGCAGCTCGAACAGGGGAAACTATGGCTACACCTTC.

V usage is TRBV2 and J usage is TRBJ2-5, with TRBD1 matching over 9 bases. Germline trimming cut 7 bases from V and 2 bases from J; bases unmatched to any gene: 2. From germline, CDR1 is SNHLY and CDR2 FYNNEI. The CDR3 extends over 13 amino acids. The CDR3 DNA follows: TGTGCCAGCATGGGGACAGGGCAAGAGACCCAGTACTTC. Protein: CASMGTGQETQYF.

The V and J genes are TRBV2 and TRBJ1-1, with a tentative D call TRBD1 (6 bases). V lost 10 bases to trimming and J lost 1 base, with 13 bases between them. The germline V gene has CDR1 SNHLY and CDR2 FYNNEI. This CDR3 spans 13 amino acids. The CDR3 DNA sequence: TGTGCCATTCCAGGGGATTCGAACACTGAAGCTTTCTTT. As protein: CAIPGDSNTEAFF.

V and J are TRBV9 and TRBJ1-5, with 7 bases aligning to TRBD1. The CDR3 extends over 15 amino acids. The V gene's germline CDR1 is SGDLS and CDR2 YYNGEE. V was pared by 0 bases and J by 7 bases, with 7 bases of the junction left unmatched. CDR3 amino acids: CASSVGTGYRQPQHF. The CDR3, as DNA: TGTGCCAGCAGCGTAGGGACAGGATATCGGCAGCCCCAGCATTTT.

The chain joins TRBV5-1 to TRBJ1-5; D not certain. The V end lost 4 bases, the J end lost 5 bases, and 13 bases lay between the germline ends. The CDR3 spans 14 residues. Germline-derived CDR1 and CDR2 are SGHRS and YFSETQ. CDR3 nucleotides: TGCGCCAGCAGCCCTTCGGGGTCAGATCAGCCCCAGCATTTT. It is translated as CASSPSGSDQPQHF.

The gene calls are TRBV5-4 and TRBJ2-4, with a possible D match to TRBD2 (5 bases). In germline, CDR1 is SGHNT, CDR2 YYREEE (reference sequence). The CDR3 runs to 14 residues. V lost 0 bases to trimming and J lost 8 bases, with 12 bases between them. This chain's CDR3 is CASSLAASQDIQYF. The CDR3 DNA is TGTGCCAGCAGCTTGGCCGCTAGCCAGGACATTCAGTACTTC.

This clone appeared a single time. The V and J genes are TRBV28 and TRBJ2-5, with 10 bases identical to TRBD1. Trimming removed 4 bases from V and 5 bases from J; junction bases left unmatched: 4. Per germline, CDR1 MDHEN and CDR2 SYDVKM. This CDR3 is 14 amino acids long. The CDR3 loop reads CASSSTGGVETQYF. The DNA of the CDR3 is TGTGCCAGCAGTTCGACAGGGGGCGTTGAGACCCAGTACTTC.

The CDR3 coding sequence is TGTGCCAGCTCACAGGGGACAGGGGGCTACGAGCAGTACTTC. It translates to CASSQGTGGYEQYF. The V call is TRBV18, the J call TRBJ2-7, with 11 bases matching TRBD1. CDR3 length: 14 residues. Germline V gene lookup returns CDR1 KGHSH and CDR2 LQKENI. V shed 4 bases, J shed 3 bases, and the junction held 2 bases outside the gene matches.

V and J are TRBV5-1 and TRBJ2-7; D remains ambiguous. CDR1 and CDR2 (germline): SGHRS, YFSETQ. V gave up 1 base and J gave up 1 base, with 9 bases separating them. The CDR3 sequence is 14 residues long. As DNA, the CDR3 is TGCGCCAGCAGCTTGCAAACACAATCCTACGAGCAGTACTTC. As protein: CASSLQTQSYEQYF.

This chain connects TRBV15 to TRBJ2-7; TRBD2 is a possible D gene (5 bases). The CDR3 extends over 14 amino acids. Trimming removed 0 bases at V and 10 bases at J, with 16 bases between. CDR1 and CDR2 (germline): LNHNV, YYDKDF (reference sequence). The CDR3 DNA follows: TGTGCCACCAGCAGAGAAAAGCGGTCCCAGCCTCAGTACTTC. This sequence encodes CATSREKRSQPQYF.

This CDR3 reads CASSGEGNYGYTF. In DNA, the CDR3 is TGTGCCAGCAGTGGGGAGGGGAACTATGGCTACACCTTC. The rearrangement uses TRBV6-4 and TRBJ1-2; the D gene is possibly TRBD1 (5 bases). In germline, CDR1 is MRHNA, CDR2 SNTAGT. The V and J ends lost 4 bases and 2 bases respectively, with 8 bases between them. The CDR3 has 13 amino acids.

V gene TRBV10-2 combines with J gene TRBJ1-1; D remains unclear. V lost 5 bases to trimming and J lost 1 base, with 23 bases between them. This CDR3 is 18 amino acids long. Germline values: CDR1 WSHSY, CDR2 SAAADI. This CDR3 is CASSSLGGLGLRNTEAFF. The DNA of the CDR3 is TGCGCCAGCAGTTCTCTGGGAGGTCTTGGGCTACGGAACACTGAAGCTTTCTTT.